This TCR beta chain was identified during a study of T cell responses to AZD1222 COVID-19 vaccine. Looking at the study overall: Doses given second, at about 4 or about 12 weeks, were pooled.

CDR3 length: 11 residues. CDR1 and CDR2 from the germline V gene are SGHDT and YYEEEE. Trimming cost V 7 bases and J 7 bases, with 11 bases left between them. Clones were sequenced by immunoSEQ multiplex PCR, and TCRdb holds only the in-frame ones, with some missing. This table has fewer than 120,000 clones, 70% to 90% appearing once. With regard to this clone: As yet, its antigen is unknown.

Whole-study results and caveats: There were mostly white British donors and more females than males, and clonal diversity was possibly underestimated.

Sequencing was performed on peripheral blood, taken on day 0 of AZD1222 vaccination. This receptor was obtained from an adult in good health. The chain employs TRBV5-6 and TRBJ1-2, with TRBD1 as a possible D gene (6 bases). The CDR3 coding sequence is TGTGCCAGCTCACAGGGTTTTGGCTACACCTTC. It codes for CASSQGFGYTF.